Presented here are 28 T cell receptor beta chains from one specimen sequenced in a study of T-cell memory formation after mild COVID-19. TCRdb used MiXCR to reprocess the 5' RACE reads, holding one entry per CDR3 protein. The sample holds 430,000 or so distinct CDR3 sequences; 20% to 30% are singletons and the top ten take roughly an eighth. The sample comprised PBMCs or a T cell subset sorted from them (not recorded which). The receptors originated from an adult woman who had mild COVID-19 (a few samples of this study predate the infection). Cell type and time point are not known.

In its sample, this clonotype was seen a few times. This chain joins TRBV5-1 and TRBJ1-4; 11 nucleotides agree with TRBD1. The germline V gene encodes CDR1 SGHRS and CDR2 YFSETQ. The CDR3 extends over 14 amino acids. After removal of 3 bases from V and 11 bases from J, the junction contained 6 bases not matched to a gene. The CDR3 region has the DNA TGCGCCAGCAGCTACGGACAGGGGGCGACGAAACTGTTTTTT. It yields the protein CASSYGQGATKLFF.

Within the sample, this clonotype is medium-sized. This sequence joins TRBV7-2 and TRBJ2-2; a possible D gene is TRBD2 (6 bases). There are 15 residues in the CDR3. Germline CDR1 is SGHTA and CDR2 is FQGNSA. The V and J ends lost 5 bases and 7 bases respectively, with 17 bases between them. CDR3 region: CASSARLGGDGELFF. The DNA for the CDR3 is TGTGCCAGCAGCGCCCGACTAGGAGGGGACGGGGAGCTGTTTTTT.

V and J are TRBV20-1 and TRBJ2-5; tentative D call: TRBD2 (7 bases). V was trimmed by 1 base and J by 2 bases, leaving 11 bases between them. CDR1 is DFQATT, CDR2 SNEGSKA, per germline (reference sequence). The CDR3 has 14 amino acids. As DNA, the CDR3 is TGCAGTGCTAGAGCGGGGGGCGGTCAAGAGACCCAGTACTTC. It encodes CSARAGGGQETQYF.

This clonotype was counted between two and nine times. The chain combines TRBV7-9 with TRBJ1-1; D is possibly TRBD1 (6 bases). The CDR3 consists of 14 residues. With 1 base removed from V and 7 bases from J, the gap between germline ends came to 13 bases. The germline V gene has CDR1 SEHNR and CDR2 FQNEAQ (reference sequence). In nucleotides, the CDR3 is TGTGCCAGCAGCTTAGTTTTCCCGGACAGTGAAGCTTTCTTT. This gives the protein CASSLVFPDSEAFF.

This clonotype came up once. CDR3 loop: CASSHYLGQGPSSSYNEQFF. For the CDR3, the DNA is TGTGCCAGCAGCCATTATTTAGGACAGGGGCCTTCTAGCTCCTACAATGAGCAGTTCTTC. The chain uses TRBV3-1 and TRBJ2-1; TRBD1 matches 9 bases. Per germline, CDR1 LGHDT and CDR2 YNNKEL (reference sequence). The CDR3 covers 20 residues. V shed 3 bases and J 0 bases; nucleotides not matched to a gene: 15.

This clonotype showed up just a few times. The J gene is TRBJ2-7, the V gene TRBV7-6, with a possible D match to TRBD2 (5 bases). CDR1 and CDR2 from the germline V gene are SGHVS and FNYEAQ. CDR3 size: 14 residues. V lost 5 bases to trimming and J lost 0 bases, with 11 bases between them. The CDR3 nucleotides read TGTGCCAGCAGCCCTTGGACTTCCTCCTACGAGCAGTACTTC. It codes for CASSPWTSSYEQYF. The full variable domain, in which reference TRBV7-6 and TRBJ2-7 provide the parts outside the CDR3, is GAGVSQSPRYKVTKRGQDVALRCDPISGHVSLYWYRQALGQGPEFLTYFNYEAQQDKSGLPNDRFSAERPEGSISTLTIQRTEQRDSAMYRCASSPWTSSYEQYFGPGTRLTVT.

The CDR3 bases are TGTGCCAGCAGCGTAGTTCCGGGGTCTAGGGAGACCCAGTACTTC. Protein sequence: CASSVVPGSRETQYF. This chain connects TRBV9 to TRBJ2-5; D perhaps matches TRBD2 (5 bases). Trimming cost V 0 bases and J 5 bases, with 14 bases left between them. The CDR3 loop spans 15 amino acids. The germline V gene encodes CDR1 SGDLS and CDR2 YYNGEE.

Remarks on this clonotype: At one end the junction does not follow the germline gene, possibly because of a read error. The CDR3 loop reads CASSHTSGPYTERFF. The CDR3 DNA reads as TGTGCCAGCAGCCATACTAGCGGGCCATACACTGAGCGGTTCTTC. The chain carries TRBV7-2 and TRBJ2-1; TRBD2 aligns across 9 bases. The germline V gene has CDR1 SGHTA and CDR2 FQGNSA. The CDR3 is made up of 15 amino acids.

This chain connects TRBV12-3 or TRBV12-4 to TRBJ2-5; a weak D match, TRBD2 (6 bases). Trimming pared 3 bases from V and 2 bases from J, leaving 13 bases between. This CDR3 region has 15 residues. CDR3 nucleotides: TGTGCCAGCAGTTTCTCGGGACTCCTTCAAGAGACCCAGTACTTC. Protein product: CASSFSGLLQETQYF.

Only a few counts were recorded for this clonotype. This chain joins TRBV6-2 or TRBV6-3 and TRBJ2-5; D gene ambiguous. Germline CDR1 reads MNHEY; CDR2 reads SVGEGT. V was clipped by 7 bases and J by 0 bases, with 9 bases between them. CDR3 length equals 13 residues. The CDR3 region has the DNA TGTGCCAGCACAAACGTGTACCAAGAGACCCAGTACTTC. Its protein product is CASTNVYQETQYF.

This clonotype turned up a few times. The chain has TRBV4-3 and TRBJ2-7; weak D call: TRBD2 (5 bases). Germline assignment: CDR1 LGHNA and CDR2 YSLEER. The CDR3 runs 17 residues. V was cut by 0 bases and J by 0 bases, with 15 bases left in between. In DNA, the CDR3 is TGCGCCAGCAGCCAAGATTATAGCGCCAGACCCTCCTACGAGCAGTACTTC. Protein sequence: CASSQDYSARPSYEQYF.

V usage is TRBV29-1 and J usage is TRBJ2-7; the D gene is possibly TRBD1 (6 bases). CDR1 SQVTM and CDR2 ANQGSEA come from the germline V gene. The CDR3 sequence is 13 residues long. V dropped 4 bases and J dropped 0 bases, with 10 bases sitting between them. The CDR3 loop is CSVVTGLSYEQYF. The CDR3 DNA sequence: TGCAGCGTTGTCACAGGGCTCTCCTACGAGCAGTACTTC.

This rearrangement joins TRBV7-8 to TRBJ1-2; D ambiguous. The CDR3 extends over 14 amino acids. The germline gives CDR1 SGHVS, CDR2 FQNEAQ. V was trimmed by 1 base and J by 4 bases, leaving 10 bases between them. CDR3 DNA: TGTGCCAGCAGCTTAGTTCTGGAAACCTATGGCTACACCTTC. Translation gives CASSLVLETYGYTF.

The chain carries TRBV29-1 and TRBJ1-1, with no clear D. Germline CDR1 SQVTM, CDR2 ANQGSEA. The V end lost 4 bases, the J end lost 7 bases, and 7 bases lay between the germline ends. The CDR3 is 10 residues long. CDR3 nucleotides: TGCAGCGTTGCTCCCGGTGAAGCTTTCTTT. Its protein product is CSVAPGEAFF.

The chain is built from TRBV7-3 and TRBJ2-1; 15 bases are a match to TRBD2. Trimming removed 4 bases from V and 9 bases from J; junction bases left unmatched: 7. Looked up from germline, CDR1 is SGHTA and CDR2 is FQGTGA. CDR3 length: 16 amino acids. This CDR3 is CASSSTPGLAGGEQFF. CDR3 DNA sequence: TGTGCCAGCAGCTCAACCCCGGGACTAGCGGGAGGTGAGCAGTTCTTC.

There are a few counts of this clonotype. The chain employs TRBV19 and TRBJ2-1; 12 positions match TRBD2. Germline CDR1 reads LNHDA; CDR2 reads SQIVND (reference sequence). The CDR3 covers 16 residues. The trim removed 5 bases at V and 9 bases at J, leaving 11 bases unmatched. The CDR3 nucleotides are TGTGCCAGTAGTGGGGCGACTAGCGGGAGTAGGGGTGAGCAGTTCTTC. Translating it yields CASSGATSGSRGEQFF.

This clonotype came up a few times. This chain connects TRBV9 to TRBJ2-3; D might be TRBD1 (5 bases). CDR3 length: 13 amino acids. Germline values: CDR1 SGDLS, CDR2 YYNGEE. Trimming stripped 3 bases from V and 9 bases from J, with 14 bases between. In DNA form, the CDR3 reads TGTGCCAGCAGCGAAGGGGCCTCCGGAACGCAGTATTTT. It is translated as CASSEGASGTQYF. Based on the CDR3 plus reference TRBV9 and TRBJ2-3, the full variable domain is DSGVTQTPKHLITATGQRVTLRCSPRSGDLSVYWYQQSLDQGLQFLIQYYNGEERAKGNILERFSAQQFPDLHSELNLSSLELGDSALYFCASSEGASGTQYFGPGTRLTVL.

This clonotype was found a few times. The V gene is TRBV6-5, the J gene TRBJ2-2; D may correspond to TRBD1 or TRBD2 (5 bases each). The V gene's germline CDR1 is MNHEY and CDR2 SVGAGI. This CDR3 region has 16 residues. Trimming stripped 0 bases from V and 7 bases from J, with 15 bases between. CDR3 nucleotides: TGTGCCAGCAGTTACTCGATATTCGTGGGGGTCGGGGAGCTGTTTTTT. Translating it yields CASSYSIFVGVGELFF.

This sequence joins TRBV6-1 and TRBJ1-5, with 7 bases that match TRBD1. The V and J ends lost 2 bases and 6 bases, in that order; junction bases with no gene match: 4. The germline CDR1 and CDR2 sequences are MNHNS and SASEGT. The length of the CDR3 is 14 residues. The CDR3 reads CASSERQGGQPQHF. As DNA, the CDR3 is TGTGCCAGCAGTGAACGACAGGGAGGTCAGCCCCAGCATTTT.

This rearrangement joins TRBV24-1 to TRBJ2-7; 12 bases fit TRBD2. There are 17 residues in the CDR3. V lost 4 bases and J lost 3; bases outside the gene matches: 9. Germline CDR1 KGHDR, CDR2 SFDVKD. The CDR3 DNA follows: TGTGCCACCAGTGACCCCGGACTAGCGGGGAGTGTCTACGAGCAGTACTTC. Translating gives CATSDPGLAGSVYEQYF.

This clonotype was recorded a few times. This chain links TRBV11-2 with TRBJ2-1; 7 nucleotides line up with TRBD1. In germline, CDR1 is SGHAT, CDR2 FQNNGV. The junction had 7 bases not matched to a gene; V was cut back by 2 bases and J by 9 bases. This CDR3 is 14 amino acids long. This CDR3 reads CASSLPLGGGEQFF. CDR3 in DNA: TGTGCCAGCAGCTTACCCCTAGGGGGCGGTGAGCAGTTCTTC.

Here the CDR3 DNA reads TGCAGCGTGGGGGGGGTGTCCGCCTACGAGCAGTACTTC. Amino acids: CSVGGVSAYEQYF. The gene calls are TRBV29-1 and TRBJ2-7; 7 bases line up with TRBD2. The V gene's germline CDR1 is SQVTM and CDR2 ANQGSEA. V was pared by 6 bases and J by 2 bases, with 7 bases of the junction left unmatched. CDR3 length: 13 residues.

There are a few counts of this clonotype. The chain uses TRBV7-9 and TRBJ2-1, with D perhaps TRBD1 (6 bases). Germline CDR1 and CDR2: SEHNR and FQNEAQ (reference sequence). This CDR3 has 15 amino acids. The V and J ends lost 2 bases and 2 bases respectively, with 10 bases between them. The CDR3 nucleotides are TGTGCCAGCAGCTTAAACAGGGCGCCCTACAATGAGCAGTTCTTC. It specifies CASSLNRAPYNEQFF.

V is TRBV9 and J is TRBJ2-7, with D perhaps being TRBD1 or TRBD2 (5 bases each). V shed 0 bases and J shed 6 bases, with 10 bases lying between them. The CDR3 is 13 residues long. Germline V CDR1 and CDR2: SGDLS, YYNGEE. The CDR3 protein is CASSVGKGSEQYF. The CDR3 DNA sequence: TGTGCCAGCAGCGTAGGGAAGGGGAGCGAGCAGTACTTC.

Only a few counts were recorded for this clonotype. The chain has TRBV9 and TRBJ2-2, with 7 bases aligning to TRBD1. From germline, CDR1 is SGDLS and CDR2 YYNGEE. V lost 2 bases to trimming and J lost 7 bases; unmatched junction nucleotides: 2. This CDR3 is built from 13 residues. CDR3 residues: CASSVDRVGELFF. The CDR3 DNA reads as TGTGCCAGCAGCGTCGACAGGGTCGGGGAGCTGTTTTTT.

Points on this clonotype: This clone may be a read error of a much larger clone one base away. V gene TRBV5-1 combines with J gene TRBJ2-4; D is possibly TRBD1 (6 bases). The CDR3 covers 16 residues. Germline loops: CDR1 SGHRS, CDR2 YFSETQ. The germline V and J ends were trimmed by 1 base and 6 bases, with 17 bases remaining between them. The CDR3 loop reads CASSLYPQGSSNIQYF. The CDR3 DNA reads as TGCGCCAGCAGCTTGTACCCACAGGGCTCGTCAAACATTCAGTACTTC.

The CDR3 spells CASIEVGSYNSPLHF. The CDR3 region has the DNA TGTGCCAGCATTGAGGTTGGCTCCTATAATTCACCCCTCCACTTT. This sequence joins TRBV27 and TRBJ1-6; no firm D call. V gave up 7 bases and J gave up 0 bases, with 10 bases separating them. Germline assignment: CDR1 MNHEY and CDR2 SMNVEV (reference sequence). CDR3 length: 15 amino acids.

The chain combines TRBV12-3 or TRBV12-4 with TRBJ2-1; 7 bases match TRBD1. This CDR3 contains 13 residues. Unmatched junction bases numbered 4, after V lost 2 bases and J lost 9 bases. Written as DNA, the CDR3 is TGTGCCAGCAGTTTATCGCCAGGGGGTGAGCAGTTCTTC. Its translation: CASSLSPGGEQFF.